These 32 T cell receptor beta chains originate from one sample sequenced in a study of blood T cell repertoires in COVID-19. Clones were read by immunoSEQ multiplex PCR, and TCRdb kept only the in-frame ones, dropping some. The table records roughly 290,000 clones, around four fifths of them present only once. The specimen sequenced was peripheral blood. Receptor source: a woman aged 50 to 65 with active or convalescent COVID-19.

This clone occurred once. This chain links TRBV7-9 with TRBJ2-1, with 7 positions matching TRBD2. The CDR3 sequence is 16 residues long. V lost 4 bases and J lost 3; bases outside the gene matches: 9. The germline V gene encodes CDR1 SEHNR and CDR2 FQNEAQ (reference sequence). CDR3 residues: CASSSWLAEVYNEQFF. In DNA, the CDR3 is TGTGCCAGCAGCTCCTGGCTAGCGGAGGTCTACAATGAGCAGTTCTTC. The variable domain in full, with the rest retrieved from reference TRBV7-9 and TRBJ2-1, is DTGVSQNPRHKITKRGQNVTFRCDPISEHNRLYWYRQTLGQGPEFLTYFQNEAQLEKSRLLSDRFSAERPKGSFSTLEIQRTEQGDSAMYLCASSSWLAEVYNEQFFGPGTRLTVL.

The rearrangement uses TRBV4-1 and TRBJ2-2, with TRBD2 identical over 12 bases. The CDR3 is made up of 16 amino acids. Germline values: CDR1 MGHRA, CDR2 YSYEKL. After removal of 4 bases from V and 4 bases from J, the junction contained 4 bases not matched to a gene. CDR3 DNA: TGCGCCAGCAGCCGGACTAGCGGGACGTTCACCGGGGAGCTGTTTTTT. It encodes CASSRTSGTFTGELFF.

The chain links TRBV27 to TRBJ1-2; 7 positions agree with TRBD1. The CDR3 contains 15 residues. Germline CDR1 MNHEY, CDR2 SMNVEV (reference sequence). The V and J ends lost 0 bases and 5 bases, in that order; junction bases with no gene match: 6. The CDR3, as DNA: TGTGCCAGCAGTTTATCAGGGGGCACCATATATGGCTACACCTTC. It codes for CASSLSGGTIYGYTF.

This clone was counted once. V usage is TRBV28 and J usage is TRBJ1-2; D is unclear. The V gene lost 7 bases and the J gene lost 1 base, with 13 bases spanning the gap. The CDR3 sequence is 14 residues long. The V gene's germline CDR1 is MDHEN and CDR2 SYDVKM. The CDR3 sequence: CASIRAAVNYGYTF. CDR3 nucleotide sequence: TGTGCCAGCATTCGAGCGGCGGTTAACTATGGCTACACCTTC.

This rearrangement joins TRBV5-1 to TRBJ2-1; 10 nucleotides line up with TRBD1. CDR3 length: 15 residues. Germline CDR1 reads SGHRS; CDR2 reads YFSETQ. The J segment lost 5 bases and the V segment lost 0 bases, leaving 2 bases of the junction unmatched. The CDR3 is CASSLGTGGNNEQFF. For the CDR3, the DNA is TGCGCCAGCAGCTTGGGGACAGGGGGGAACAATGAGCAGTTCTTC.

This clone came up a few times. The J gene is TRBJ1-2, the V gene TRBV19, with TRBD1 as a possible D gene (5 bases). The V and J ends lost 5 bases and 4 bases respectively, with 11 bases between them. Germline loops: CDR1 LNHDA, CDR2 SQIVND (reference sequence). The CDR3 extends over 13 amino acids. In DNA, the CDR3 is TGTGCCAGTAGTCAAGGGGCTTCCTATGGCTACACCTTC. Its protein product is CASSQGASYGYTF.

This clone turned up a few times. The same CDR3 also results from other DNA sequences found in this sample. The chain joins TRBV11-2 to TRBJ1-1; perhaps TRBD1 as D (5 bases). V dropped 1 base and J dropped 3 bases, with 6 bases sitting between them. This CDR3 contains 13 residues. Germline assignment: CDR1 SGHAT and CDR2 FQNNGV. The CDR3 coding sequence is TGTGCCAGCAGCTTAGTACAGGACACTGAAGCTTTCTTT. The encoded protein is CASSLVQDTEAFF.

V usage is TRBV27 and J usage is TRBJ1-5; D is ambiguous. The CDR3 length is 13 residues. The germline CDR1 and CDR2 sequences are MNHEY and SMNVEV (reference sequence). V lost 5 bases and J lost 6, with 11 bases in between. Here the CDR3 reads CASSVAMSQPQHF. The CDR3 bases are TGTGCCAGCAGTGTAGCCATGAGTCAGCCCCAGCATTTT.

The chain is built from TRBV7-2 and TRBJ2-1; D is undetermined. The germline V and J ends were trimmed by 5 bases and 5 bases, with 16 bases remaining between them. Germline V gene lookup returns CDR1 SGHTA and CDR2 FQGNSA. CDR3 size: 15 residues. The CDR3 region has the DNA TGTGCCAGCAGCGCCTCGGTAAATTCCAACAATGAGCAGTTCTTC. This translates into CASSASVNSNNEQFF.

The chain links TRBV5-6 to TRBJ1-1, with a possible D match to TRBD1 (5 bases). This CDR3 is 12 amino acids long. Germline CDR1 SGHDT, CDR2 YYEEEE. Trimming stripped 0 bases from V and 9 bases from J, with 9 bases between. The DNA for the CDR3 is TGTGCCAGCAGCTTGGCGGGGGTTAAAGCTTTCTTT. The encoded protein is CASSLAGVKAFF.

The chain has TRBV4-2 and TRBJ2-5; D is unresolved. The CDR3 loop spans 15 amino acids. The V end was cut by 0 bases, the J end by 1 base, with 9 bases between. Germline-derived CDR1 and CDR2 are LGHNA and YNFKEQ. The CDR3 loop reads CASSQDLGPQETQYF. CDR3 nucleotides: TGTGCCAGCAGCCAAGATCTGGGCCCCCAAGAGACCCAGTACTTC.

The chain recombines TRBV5-1 with TRBJ2-3; D may be TRBD2 (6 bases). Germline values: CDR1 SGHRS, CDR2 YFSETQ. The CDR3 is 15 amino acids. Between the trimmed V and J ends, which lost 4 bases and 0 bases, there was a span of 12 bases. Written as DNA, the CDR3 is TGCGCCAGCAGCCCGGGAGTTTCTAGCACAGATACGCAGTATTTT. As protein: CASSPGVSSTDTQYF.

The V and J genes are TRBV7-3 and TRBJ2-5, with 7 bases aligning to TRBD2. The germline V gene has CDR1 SGHTA and CDR2 FQGTGA. The length of the CDR3 is 15 residues. The V gene end was trimmed by 3 bases and the J gene end by 2 bases; junction bases not matched to a gene: 6. CDR3 protein: CASSFSGQKQETQYF. The CDR3 region has the DNA TGTGCCAGCAGCTTTAGCGGGCAGAAACAAGAGACCCAGTACTTC.

The count of this clone is one. The chain recombines TRBV9 with TRBJ2-3, with 7 bases matching TRBD1. V was pared by 7 bases and J by 2 bases, with 1 base of the junction left unmatched. CDR1 is SGDLS, CDR2 YYNGEE, per germline. There are 12 residues in the CDR3. The CDR3 loop is CASDRDTDTQYF. DNA for the CDR3: TGTGCCAGCGACAGGGACACAGATACGCAGTATTTT.

The chain's CDR3 is CASSFQGENSPLHF. The CDR3 DNA sequence: TGTGCCAGCAGCTTCCAGGGGGAAAATTCACCCCTCCACTTT. The chain combines TRBV7-9 with TRBJ1-6; 7 nucleotides match TRBD1. The CDR3 contains 14 residues. The V segment lost 3 bases and the J segment 7 bases; nucleotides outside the gene matches: 3. Germline V gene data show CDR1 as SEHNR and CDR2 as FQNEAQ (reference sequence).

J is TRBJ2-2 and V is TRBV5-1; D uncertain. V lost 4 bases and J lost 1, with 14 bases in between. Germline CDR1 is SGHRS and CDR2 is YFSETQ. This CDR3 region has 16 residues. For the CDR3, the DNA is TGCGCCAGCAGCAGCAACTCCAGGAAGAACACCGGGGAGCTGTTTTTT. Translated, it gives CASSSNSRKNTGELFF.

The chain carries TRBV6-4 and TRBJ2-3, with D possibly TRBD2 on 6 matching bases. CDR3 size: 15 residues. Between the trimmed V and J ends, which lost 2 bases and 1 base, there was a span of 10 bases. CDR1 and CDR2 (germline): MRHNA, SNTAGT. CDR3 sequence: CASSDDPSGTDTQYF. Written as DNA, the CDR3 is TGTGCCAGCAGTGACGACCCTAGCGGCACAGATACGCAGTATTTT.

As concerns this clone: Other DNA sequences in the same sample also yield this CDR3. The V gene is TRBV9, the J gene TRBJ2-1; 11 bases are shared with TRBD2. The CDR3 totals 15 residues. Germline lookup yields CDR1 SGDLS and CDR2 YYNGEE. The V gene end was trimmed by 2 bases and the J gene end by 3 bases; junction bases not matched to a gene: 1. DNA of the CDR3: TGTGCCAGCAGCGTTGGGACTAGCGGCTACAATGAGCAGTTCTTC. Amino acid sequence: CASSVGTSGYNEQFF.

This clone has only one observation. The CDR3, as DNA: TGCGCCAGCAGCCCGGGACAGGGGAGCCCTGAAGCTTTCTTT. Translated: CASSPGQGSPEAFF. This chain connects TRBV5-1 to TRBJ1-1; 10 nucleotides line up with TRBD1. CDR1 SGHRS and CDR2 YFSETQ come from the germline V gene. The trim removed 4 bases at V and 6 bases at J, leaving 6 bases unmatched. This CDR3 has 14 amino acids.

This clone appeared many times. The V gene is TRBV5-1, the J gene TRBJ1-4; D gene unclear. CDR1 and CDR2 from the germline V gene are SGHRS and YFSETQ. This CDR3 is built from 14 residues. The V and J ends lost 0 bases and 4 bases respectively, with 7 bases between them. The CDR3 DNA is TGCGCCAGCAGCTTGGACGGGATTAATGAAAAACTGTTTTTT. It specifies CASSLDGINEKLFF. The full variable domain, in which reference TRBV5-1 and TRBJ1-4 provide the parts outside the CDR3, is KAGVTQTPRYLIKTRGQQVTLSCSPISGHRSVSWYQQTPGQGLQFLFEYFSETQRNKGNFPGRFSGRQFSNSRSEMNVSTLELGDSALYLCASSLDGINEKLFFGSGTQLSVL.

This clone was seen once. V is TRBV28 and J is TRBJ2-3; the match to TRBD2 covers 9 bases. The CDR3 is made up of 15 amino acids. The V gene end was trimmed by 5 bases and the J gene end by 1 base; junction bases not matched to a gene: 4. Germline-derived CDR1 and CDR2 are MDHEN and SYDVKM. The CDR3 sequence: CASSTWTSGTDTQYF. The CDR3 DNA sequence: TGTGCCAGCAGTACATGGACTAGCGGCACAGATACGCAGTATTTT. The whole variable domain, filled in from reference TRBV28 and TRBJ2-3, reads DVKVTQSSRYLVKRTGEKVFLECVQDMDHENMFWYRQDPGLGLRLIYFSYDVKMKEKGDIPEGYSVSREKKERFSLILESASTNQTSMYLCASSTWTSGTDTQYFGPGTRLTVL.

This clone was detected only a few times. V is TRBV3-1 (or the pseudogene TRBV3-2) and J is TRBJ1-2, with TRBD1 as a possible D gene (5 bases). With 1 base removed from V and 0 bases from J, the gap between germline ends came to 9 bases. The CDR3 runs 15 residues. CDR1 is LGHDT and CDR2 is YNNKEL in the germline V gene (reference sequence). This chain's CDR3 is CASSQAGEPNYGYTF. In DNA form, the CDR3 reads TGTGCCAGCAGCCAAGCGGGGGAGCCTAACTATGGCTACACCTTC.

The gene calls are TRBV28 and TRBJ1-4; 7 bases match TRBD1. Germline lookup yields CDR1 MDHEN and CDR2 SYDVKM. Trimming cost V 1 base and J 7 bases; bases outside gene matches: 6. The CDR3 has 15 amino acids. The CDR3 reads CASSLSGTVSEKLFF. In nucleotides, the CDR3 is TGTGCCAGCAGTTTATCCGGGACAGTATCTGAAAAACTGTTTTTT.

The chain combines TRBV30 with TRBJ2-7, with a possible D match to TRBD2 (8 bases). The CDR3 totals 19 residues. The germline gives CDR1 GTSNPN, CDR2 SVGIG (reference sequence). Trimming left V 1 base short and J 6 bases short, with 31 bases between. The CDR3 sequence is CAWSGGTDAGGTSFFEQYF. In DNA, the CDR3 is TGTGCCTGGAGTGGAGGGACAGACGCCGGTGGGACTAGTTTTTTCGAGCAGTACTTC.

The rearrangement links TRBV6-5 to TRBJ2-7, with D perhaps TRBD2 (9 bases). Trimming stripped 8 bases from V and 4 bases from J, with 18 bases between. This CDR3 spans 14 amino acids. Germline CDR1 MNHEY, CDR2 SVGAGI. The CDR3 here is CASARGREGYEQYF. CDR3 DNA sequence: TGTGCCAGCGCCAGGGGGCGGGAGGGGTACGAGCAGTACTTC.

The rearrangement joins TRBV18 to TRBJ1-1; weak D call: TRBD1 (5 bases). Germline-derived CDR1 and CDR2 are KGHSH and LQKENI. The CDR3 runs 15 residues. V lost 4 bases, J lost 1 base, and 13 bases lay in between. CDR3 in amino acids: CASSLTTDSNTEAFF. CDR3 coding DNA: TGTGCCAGCTCACTCACGACAGACTCGAACACTGAAGCTTTCTTT.

Comments on this clone: This same CDR3 is encoded by further DNA sequences in the sample. The rearrangement joins TRBV27 to TRBJ1-1; 12 bases map to TRBD1. The J segment lost 4 bases and the V segment lost 6 bases, leaving 3 bases of the junction unmatched. The germline gives CDR1 MNHEY, CDR2 SMNVEV (reference sequence). The CDR3 is 14 amino acids. The CDR3 DNA reads TGTGCCAGCAGCCGGGACAGGGGGCCCACTGAAGCTTTCTTT. This gives the protein CASSRDRGPTEAFF.

CDR3 loop: CAWTNGGSGDGYTF. DNA of the CDR3: TGTGCCTGGACTAACGGGGGGTCAGGGGATGGCTACACCTTC. The chain has TRBV30 and TRBJ1-2; TRBD1 might be the D (6 bases). The CDR3 has 14 amino acids. Trimming took off 4 bases at V and 6 bases at J, with 18 bases between the two ends. CDR1 is GTSNPN, CDR2 SVGIG, per germline (reference sequence).

V and J are TRBV5-6 and TRBJ1-2; D may be TRBD1 (5 bases). V lost 0 bases to trimming and J lost 3 bases, with 9 bases between them. There are 14 residues in the CDR3. The germline V gene encodes CDR1 SGHDT and CDR2 YYEEEE. The CDR3, as DNA: TGTGCCAGCAGCTTGGTAGAAGGGGACTATGGCTACACCTTC. Residues: CASSLVEGDYGYTF.

V and J are TRBV19 and TRBJ1-1; weak D call: TRBD1 (5 bases). The CDR3 covers 11 residues. Trimming shortened V by 6 bases and J by 7 bases, and 9 bases separated the two germline ends. From germline, CDR1 is LNHDA and CDR2 SQIVND (reference sequence). The CDR3 DNA is TGTGCCAGTAGGTTGACAGATGAAGCTTTCTTT. Translated: CASRLTDEAFF. The whole variable domain, remainder taken from reference TRBV19 and TRBJ1-1, is DGGITQSPKYLFRKEGQNVTLSCEQNLNHDAMYWYRQDPGQGLRLIYYSQIVNDFQKGDIAEGYSVSREKKESFPLTVTSAQKNPTAFYLCASRLTDEAFFGQGTRLTVV.

The V call is TRBV28, the J call TRBJ1-3; D is perhaps TRBD1 (5 bases). The CDR3 loop spans 17 amino acids. V gave up 5 bases and J gave up 1 base, with 18 bases separating them. CDR1 is MDHEN, CDR2 SYDVKM, per germline. CDR3 region: CASSPGGGVTSGNTIYF. For the CDR3, the DNA is TGTGCCAGCAGTCCCGGGGGTGGAGTAACTTCTGGAAACACCATATATTTT. The variable domain in full, completed from reference TRBV28 and TRBJ1-3, reads DVKVTQSSRYLVKRTGEKVFLECVQDMDHENMFWYRQDPGLGLRLIYFSYDVKMKEKGDIPEGYSVSREKKERFSLILESASTNQTSMYLCASSPGGGVTSGNTIYFGEGSWLTVV.

The chain links TRBV12-3 or TRBV12-4 to TRBJ1-2; TRBD1 aligns across 11 bases. The J segment lost 12 bases and the V segment lost 2 bases, leaving 5 bases of the junction unmatched. The CDR3 totals 13 residues. The CDR3: CASSLMGQGVDTF. CDR3 bases: TGTGCCAGCAGTTTAATGGGACAGGGGGTTGACACCTTC.